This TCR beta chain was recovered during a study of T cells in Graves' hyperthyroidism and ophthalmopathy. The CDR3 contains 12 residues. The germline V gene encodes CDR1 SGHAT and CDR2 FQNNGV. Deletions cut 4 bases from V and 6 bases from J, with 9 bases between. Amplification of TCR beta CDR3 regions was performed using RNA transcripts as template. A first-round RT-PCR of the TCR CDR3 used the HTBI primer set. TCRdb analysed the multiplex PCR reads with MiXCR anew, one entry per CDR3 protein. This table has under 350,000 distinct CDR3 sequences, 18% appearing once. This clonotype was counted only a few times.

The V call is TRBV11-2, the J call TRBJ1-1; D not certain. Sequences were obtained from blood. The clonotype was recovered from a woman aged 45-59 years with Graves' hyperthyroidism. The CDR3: CASSSELAEAFF. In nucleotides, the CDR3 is TGTGCCAGCAGCTCTGAATTGGCTGAAGCTTTCTTT.